This T cell receptor (beta chain) comes out of a study of blood T cells in healthy people across ages (dated by TCRdb to the mid-2010s). About the investigation overall: In model experiments, roughly one uniquely barcoded TCR beta cDNA molecule per two T cells was captured by template switching. To track age-related changes in TCR beta repertoire diversity, the study relied on deep sequencing normalized with unique cDNA molecular identifiers. The donors were split into four age groups: young (average about 15 years), middle-aged (39), aged (more than 60) and long-lived (over 80). Donors of different ages were randomly distributed across sequencing lanes to avoid experimental bias. Two additional independent replicas of 1 million unique cDNA reads from the same blood draw were analyzed for two donors (one aged 18 to 29 and one aged 80 or older).

Beyond this particular receptor, the publication reports: Observed TCR beta diversity per million T cells fell roughly linearly with age, and a significant reduction was already apparent by age around 44. Bulk unsorted PBMC profiling prevented conclusive comparison of naive and antigen-experienced compartments. The long-lived group showed more naive CD4+ T cells, fewer expanded clones and increased TCR diversity than the aged group, suggesting age selection. A strong correlation was found between observed TCR beta diversity and the percentage of naive T cells measured by flow cytometry. Estimates of total diversity based on one million sequenced T cells were considered lower bounds and underestimates. The CMV infection status of donors was not known, potentially confounding age-related changes in expanded clonotypes.

CDR1 and CDR2, looked up from the germline V gene, are LGHNA and YSLEER. V and J lose 6 bases and 1 base, and a span of 17 bases separates them. From the cysteine through the phenylalanine, the CDR3 covers 16 amino acids. This entry keeps only the CDR3 DNA: 48 bases, framed from base 1. With regard to this clonotype: This receptor's antigen is unknown. Base qualities were left out, and no much larger clone turns up one base away.

The roughly 39 donors, aged 6 to 90 years, were systemically healthy Caucasian individuals from Russia. Each donor gave ten milliliters of peripheral blood, drawn into EDTA-treated Vacutainer tubes. Ficoll-Paque density-gradient centrifugation was used to isolate PBMCs, with at least 7 million per sample. Trizol reagent was used to extract total RNA from the PBMCs, yielding at least 5.5 micrograms per sample. For every donor, flow cytometry on a PBMC aliquot measured the percentage of naive CD45RAhigh/CD27high T cells. Receptors were amplified or captured by 5' RACE. The instrument was an Illumina HiSeq 2500. A second PCR of 7 to 11 cycles was performed with a sample-barcoded 5' primer and a J-beta primer mix. A unique molecular identifier was introduced onto each TCR beta cDNA molecule by a template-switch 5' adaptor carrying 12 random nucleotides. At least 2.5 million CDR3-containing paired-end reads were obtained from each sample. First-strand cDNA was synthesized from all RNA with the Mint cDNA synthesis kit, primed by a TRBC-specific oligonucleotide. Following uracil-DNA glycosylase treatment, all cDNA underwent a first 18-cycle PCR with the universal primers M1SS and BC2_uni_R. The study's processing was this. Each sample was normalized by randomly selecting 1 million high-quality reads, each carrying a distinct molecular identifier. Instead of being binned into consensus sequences, reads that shared molecular identifiers were thrown out. MiTCR, run with a Q25 quality threshold and the strictest error-elimination algorithm, handled CDR3 identification, clonotype clustering and error correction. Lower-bound total TCR beta diversity was estimated with a nonparametric unseen species model using Euler transformation. TCRdb ran its own pipeline on the public reads, namely fastp trimming at Q25 and MiXCR clone calling, and kept in-frame beta chains. CDR3 protein sequences are deduplicated, and each keeps its most common genes and DNA. In this record, the V and J calls reflect TCRdb's handling and not the investigators' own analysis. In all, the sample holds around 320,000 distinct CDR3 sequences, and roughly 26% of those were seen once. The ten biggest clones cover approximately 30% of the sample.

This receptor was identified in a woman aged 70 to 79 in good health. The rearranged segments are TRBV4-3 and TRBJ2-3, with an unclear D gene assignment. Sequences were obtained from blood. The base sequence is TGCGCCAGCAGTCTAACTATGGTACGGGGCACAGATACGCAGTATTTT. It translates to CASSLTMVRGTDTQYF.